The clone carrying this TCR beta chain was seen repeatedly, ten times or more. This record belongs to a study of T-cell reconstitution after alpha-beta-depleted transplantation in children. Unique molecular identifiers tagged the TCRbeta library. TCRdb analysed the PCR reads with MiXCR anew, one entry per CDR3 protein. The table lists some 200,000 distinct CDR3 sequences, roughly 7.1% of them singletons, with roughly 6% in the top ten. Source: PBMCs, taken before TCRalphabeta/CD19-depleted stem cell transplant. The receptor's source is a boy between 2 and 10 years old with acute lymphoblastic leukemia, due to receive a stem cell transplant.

CDR3 in amino acids: CASSLQGLPTEAFF. The CDR3 DNA follows: TGTGCCAGCAGTTTACAGGGGCTCCCCACTGAAGCTTTCTTT. The chain carries TRBV12-3 or TRBV12-4 and TRBJ1-1; a possible D gene is TRBD1 (6 bases). The CDR3 consists of 14 residues. V gave up 2 bases and J gave up 4 bases, with 11 bases separating them.